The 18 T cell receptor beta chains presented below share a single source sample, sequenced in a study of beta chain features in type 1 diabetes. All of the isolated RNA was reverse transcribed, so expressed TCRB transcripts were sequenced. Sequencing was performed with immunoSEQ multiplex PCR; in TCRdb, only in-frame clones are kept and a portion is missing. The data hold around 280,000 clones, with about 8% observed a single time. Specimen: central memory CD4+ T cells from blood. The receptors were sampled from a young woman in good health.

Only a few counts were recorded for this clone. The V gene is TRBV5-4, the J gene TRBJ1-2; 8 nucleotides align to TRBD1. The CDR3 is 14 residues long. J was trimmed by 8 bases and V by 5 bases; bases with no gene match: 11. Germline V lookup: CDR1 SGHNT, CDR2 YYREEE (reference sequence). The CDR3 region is CASSADRAYLGYTF. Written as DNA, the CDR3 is TGTGCCAGCAGTGCGGACAGGGCCTATCTCGGCTACACCTTC.

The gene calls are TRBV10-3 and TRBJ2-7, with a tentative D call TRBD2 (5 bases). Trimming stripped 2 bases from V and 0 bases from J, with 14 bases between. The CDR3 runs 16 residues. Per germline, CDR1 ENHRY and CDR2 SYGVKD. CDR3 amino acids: CAISEMRTGSSYEQYF. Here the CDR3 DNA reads TGTGCCATCAGTGAGATGAGGACGGGAAGCTCCTACGAGCAGTACTTC.

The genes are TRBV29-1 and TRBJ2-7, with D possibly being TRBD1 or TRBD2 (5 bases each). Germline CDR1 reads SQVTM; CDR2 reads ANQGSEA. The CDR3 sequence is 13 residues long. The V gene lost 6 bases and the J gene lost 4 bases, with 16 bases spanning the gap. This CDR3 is CSVATGAPYEQYV. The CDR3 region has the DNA TGCAGCGTAGCCACCGGGGCCCCTTACGAGCAGTACGTC.

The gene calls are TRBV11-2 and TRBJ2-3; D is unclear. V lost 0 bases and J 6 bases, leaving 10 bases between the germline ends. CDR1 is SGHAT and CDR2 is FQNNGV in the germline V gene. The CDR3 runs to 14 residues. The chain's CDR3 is CASSLDQLVDTQYF. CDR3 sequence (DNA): TGTGCCAGCAGCTTAGATCAGCTAGTTGATACGCAGTATTTT.

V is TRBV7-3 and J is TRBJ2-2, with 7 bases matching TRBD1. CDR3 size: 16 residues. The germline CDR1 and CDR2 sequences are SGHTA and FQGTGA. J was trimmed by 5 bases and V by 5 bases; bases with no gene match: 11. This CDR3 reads CASSPTRDSATGELFF. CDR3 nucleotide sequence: TGTGCCAGCAGCCCGACGAGGGACAGCGCTACCGGGGAGCTGTTTTTT. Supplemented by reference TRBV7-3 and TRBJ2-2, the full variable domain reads GAGVSQTPSNKVTEKGKYVELRCDPISGHTALYWYRQSLGQGPEFLIYFQGTGAADDSGLPNDRFFAVRPEGSVSTLKIQRTERGDSAVYLCASSPTRDSATGELFFGEGSRLTVL.

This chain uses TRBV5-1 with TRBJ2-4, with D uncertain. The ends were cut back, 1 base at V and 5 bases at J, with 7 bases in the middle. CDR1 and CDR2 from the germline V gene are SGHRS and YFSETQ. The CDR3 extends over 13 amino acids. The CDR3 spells CASSLPGENIQYF. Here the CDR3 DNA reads TGCGCCAGCAGCTTGCCGGGCGAAAACATTCAGTACTTC.

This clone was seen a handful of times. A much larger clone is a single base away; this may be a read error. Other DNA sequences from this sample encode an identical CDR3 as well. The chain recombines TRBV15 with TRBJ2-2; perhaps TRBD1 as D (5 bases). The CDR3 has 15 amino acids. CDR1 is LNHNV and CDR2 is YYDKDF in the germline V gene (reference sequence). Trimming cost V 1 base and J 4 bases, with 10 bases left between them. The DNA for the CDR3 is TGTGCCACCAGCAGAGGGGGCATCGGCACCGGGGAGCTGTTTTTT. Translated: CATSRGGIGTGELFF.

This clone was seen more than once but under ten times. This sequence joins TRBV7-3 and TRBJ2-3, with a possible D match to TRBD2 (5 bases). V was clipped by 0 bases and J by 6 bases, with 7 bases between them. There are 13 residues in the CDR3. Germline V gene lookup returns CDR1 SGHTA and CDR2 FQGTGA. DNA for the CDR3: TGTGCCAGCAGCTTAACATCGGGGGATACGCAGTATTTT. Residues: CASSLTSGDTQYF. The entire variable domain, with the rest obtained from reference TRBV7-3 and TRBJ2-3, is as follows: GAGVSQTPSNKVTEKGKYVELRCDPISGHTALYWYRQSLGQGPEFLIYFQGTGAADDSGLPNDRFFAVRPEGSVSTLKIQRTERGDSAVYLCASSLTSGDTQYFGPGTRLTVL.

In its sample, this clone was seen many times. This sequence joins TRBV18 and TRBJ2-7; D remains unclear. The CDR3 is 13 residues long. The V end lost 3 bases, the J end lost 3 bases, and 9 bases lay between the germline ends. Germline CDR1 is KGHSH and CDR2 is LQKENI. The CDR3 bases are TGTGCCAGCTCACCTGGCTTGAACTACGAGCAGTACGTC. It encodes CASSPGLNYEQYV.

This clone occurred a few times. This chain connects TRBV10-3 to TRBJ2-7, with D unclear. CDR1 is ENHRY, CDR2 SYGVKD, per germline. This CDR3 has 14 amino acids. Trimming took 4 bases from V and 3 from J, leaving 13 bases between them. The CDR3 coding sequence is TGTGCCATCAGTGCGGAACACACGGGCTACGAGCAGTACGTC. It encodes CAISAEHTGYEQYV.

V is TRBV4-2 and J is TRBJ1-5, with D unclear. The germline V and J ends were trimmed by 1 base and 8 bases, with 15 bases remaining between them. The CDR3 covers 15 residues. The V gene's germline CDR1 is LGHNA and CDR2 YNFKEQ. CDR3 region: CASSQVPITSKPQHF. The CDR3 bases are TGTGCCAGCAGCCAAGTCCCTATTACCAGCAAGCCCCAGCATTTT.

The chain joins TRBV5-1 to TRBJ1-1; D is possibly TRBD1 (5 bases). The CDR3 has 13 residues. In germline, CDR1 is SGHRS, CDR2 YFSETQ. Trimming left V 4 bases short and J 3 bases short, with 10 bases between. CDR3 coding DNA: TGCGCCAGCAGCCCCAGACAGTACACTGAAGCTTTCTTT. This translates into CASSPRQYTEAFF.

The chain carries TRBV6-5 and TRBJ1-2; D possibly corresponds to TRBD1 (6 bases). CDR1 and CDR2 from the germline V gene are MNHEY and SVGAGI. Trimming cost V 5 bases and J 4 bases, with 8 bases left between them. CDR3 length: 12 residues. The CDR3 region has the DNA TGTGCCAGCAGTGAACAGGGCTATGGCTACACCTTC. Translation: CASSEQGYGYTF.

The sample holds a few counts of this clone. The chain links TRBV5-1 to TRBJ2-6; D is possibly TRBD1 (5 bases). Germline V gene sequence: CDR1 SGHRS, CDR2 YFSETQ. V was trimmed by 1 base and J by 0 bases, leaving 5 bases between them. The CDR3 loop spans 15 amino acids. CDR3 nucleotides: TGCGCCAGCAGCTTGCAGGGCTCTGGGGCCAACGTCCTGACTTTC. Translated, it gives CASSLQGSGANVLTF.

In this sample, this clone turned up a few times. The CDR3 DNA reads as TGTGCCAGCAGCGTAGCGCTGGGGGCGGTTGAAAAACTGTTTTTT. Its protein product is CASSVALGAVEKLFF. The rearrangement uses TRBV9 and TRBJ1-4, with D perhaps TRBD1 (6 bases). The CDR3 is 15 amino acids. Looked up from germline, CDR1 is SGDLS and CDR2 is YYNGEE. V lost 0 bases and J 7 bases, leaving 13 bases between the germline ends.

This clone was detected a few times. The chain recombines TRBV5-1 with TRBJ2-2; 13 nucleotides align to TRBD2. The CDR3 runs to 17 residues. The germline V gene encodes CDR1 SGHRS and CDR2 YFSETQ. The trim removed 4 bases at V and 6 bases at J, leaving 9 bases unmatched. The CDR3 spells CASSIGLAGVRAGELFF. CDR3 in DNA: TGCGCCAGCAGCATCGGACTAGCGGGAGTTCGAGCCGGGGAGCTGTTTTTT.

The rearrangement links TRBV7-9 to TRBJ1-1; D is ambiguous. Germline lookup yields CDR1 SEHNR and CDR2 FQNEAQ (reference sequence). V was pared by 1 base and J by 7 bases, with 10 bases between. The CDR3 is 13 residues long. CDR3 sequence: CASSLGANLEAFF. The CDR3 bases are TGTGCCAGCAGCTTAGGGGCAAACCTTGAAGCTTTCTTT.

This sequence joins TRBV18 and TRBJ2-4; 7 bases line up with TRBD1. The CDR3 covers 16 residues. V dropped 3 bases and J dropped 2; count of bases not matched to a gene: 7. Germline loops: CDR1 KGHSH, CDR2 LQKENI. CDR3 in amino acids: CASSPTGTGTKNIQYF. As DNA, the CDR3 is TGTGCCAGCTCACCGACAGGGACCGGGACCAAAAACATTCAGTACTTC.